The subject of this entry is one TCR beta chain. Germline CDR1 reads DFQATT; CDR2 reads SNEGSKA (reference sequence). V trimming: 6 bases; J trimming: 4 bases; junction bases outside the gene matches: 7. CDR3 length: 15 residues. The data stem from a study of T-cell reconstitution after alpha-beta-depleted transplantation in children. This sample's TCRbeta library carried unique molecular identifier barcodes. TCRdb redid the calling of the PCR reads with MiXCR, one entry per CDR3 protein. The table has about 610,000 distinct CDR3 sequences, more than 9% seen once. Sequenced material: PBMCs from the stem cell graft donor, taken from the stem cell graft. The V gene is TRBV20-1, the J gene TRBJ2-1; TRBD2 matches at 12 bases. This receptor was taken from a human donor who donated a stem cell graft to a child with acute myeloid leukemia. The CDR3 DNA is TGCAGTGCAGCACCCGGGACTAGCGGGTACAATGAGCAGTTCTTC. The encoded protein is CSAAPGTSGYNEQFF.